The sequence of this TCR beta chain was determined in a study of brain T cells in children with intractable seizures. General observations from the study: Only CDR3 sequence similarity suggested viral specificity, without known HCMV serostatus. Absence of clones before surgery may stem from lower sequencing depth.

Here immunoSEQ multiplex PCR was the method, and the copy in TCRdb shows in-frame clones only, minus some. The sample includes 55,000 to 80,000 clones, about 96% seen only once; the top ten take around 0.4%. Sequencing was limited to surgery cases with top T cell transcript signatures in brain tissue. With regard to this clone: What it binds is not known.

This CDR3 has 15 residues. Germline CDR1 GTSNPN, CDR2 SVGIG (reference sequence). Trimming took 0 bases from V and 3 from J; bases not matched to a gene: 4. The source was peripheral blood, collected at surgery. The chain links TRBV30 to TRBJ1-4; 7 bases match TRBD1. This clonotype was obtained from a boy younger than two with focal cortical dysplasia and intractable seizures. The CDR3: CAWSVRDSPNEKLFF. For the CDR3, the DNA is TGTGCCTGGAGTGTACGGGACAGTCCTAATGAAAAACTGTTTTTT.